This TCR beta chain derives from a study of T cell repertoires in cytomegalovirus infection (dated by TCRdb to about 2019). Looking at the study overall: The HLA type of each donor mattered for the analysis, because public TCR beta signatures pointed to carriage of CMV infection along with the matching HLA type.

The reads were generated on an Illumina HiSeq 1500. TCRdb reworked the public reads: Q25 trimming with fastp, MiXCR clone assembly, productive beta chains retained. Identical CDR3 protein sequences are pooled into one entry, listed with their most common genes and DNA. Here the sample has roughly 640,000 distinct CDR3 sequences; around 24% occur a single time. 8% of the sample belongs to the ten largest clones. CDR1 and CDR2, per the germline V gene, are SGHAT and FQNNGV. The cysteine opens and the phenylalanine closes a CDR3 of 17 amino acids. Only CDR3 DNA is held: 51 bases, read in frame from base 1. V was cut back by 5 bases and J by 6 bases, leaving a gap of 24 bases between them. For this clonotype: Its antigen target is currently unknown. Qualities for individual bases were not recorded, and no much larger clone is one base off.

Overall study results and their limits: Cumulative frequency of public TCR beta family members discriminated carriers of CMV infection plus the relevant HLA type in this cohort and an independent approximately 350-donor cohort. The ex vivo response was dominated by HLA-C-restricted CMV-specific TCR beta clonotypes, which also provided the single most frequent clonotype in two of eight donors.

The clonotype comes from a human donor in good health (CMV status not recorded). Some clones in this sample may be carry-over from other donors' samples. Sequenced: CD8+ T cells from PBMCs. This receptor chain uses TRBV11-2 and TRBJ2-3; the D gene is possibly TRBD1 or TRBD2, each agreeing over 6 bases. The CDR3 here reads CASSHLGGEDLRDTQYF. The DNA sequence reads TGTGCCAGCAGCCACCTGGGGGGCGAGGATCTAAGGGATACGCAGTATTTT. The full variable domain, with segments outside the CDR3 supplied by the reference TRBV11-2 and TRBJ2-3 proteins, appears as EAGVAQSPRYKIIEKRQSVAFWCNPISGHATLYWYQQILGQGPKLLIQFQNNGVVDDSQLPKDRFSAERLKGVDSTLKIQPAKLEDSAVYLCASSHLGGEDLRDTQYFGPGTRLTVL.